The present T cell receptor (beta chain) was sequenced within a study of shared clonotypes between healthy human individuals. Each unsorted PBMC replicate got 300 ng genomic DNA, 25,000 to 30,000 genomes. Original processing notes: With immunoSEQ giving junction-only sequences and no quality scores, filtering differed. Sequencing used immunoSEQ multiplex PCR; TCRdb keeps in-frame clones, though not all of them. V and J calls and clone size come straight from that table; D and trimming were deduced from the DNA. The table shows fewer than 650,000 clones, with just over 75% occurring only once. There were only Caucasian adults among the donors, and all lived in Nashville, Tennessee. Study results and caveats: A limitation of the genetic and exposure-history diversity represented arose from few donors.

Turning to this clone: Its antigen is not known.

Sequenced sample: PBMCs. The TCR was taken from a woman aged 35 to 49 in good health. Some clones in this sample may be carry-over from other donors' samples.

CDR3 loop: CASSSGLAGVDEQFF. CDR3 DNA: TGTGCCAGCAGCTCGGGACTAGCGGGAGTCGATGAGCAGTTCTTC. The chain has TRBV7-9 and TRBJ2-1, with 14 bases identical to TRBD2. This CDR3 spans 15 amino acids. Germline loops: CDR1 SEHNR, CDR2 FQNEAQ (reference sequence). Unmatched junction bases numbered 4, after V lost 4 bases and J lost 8 bases.